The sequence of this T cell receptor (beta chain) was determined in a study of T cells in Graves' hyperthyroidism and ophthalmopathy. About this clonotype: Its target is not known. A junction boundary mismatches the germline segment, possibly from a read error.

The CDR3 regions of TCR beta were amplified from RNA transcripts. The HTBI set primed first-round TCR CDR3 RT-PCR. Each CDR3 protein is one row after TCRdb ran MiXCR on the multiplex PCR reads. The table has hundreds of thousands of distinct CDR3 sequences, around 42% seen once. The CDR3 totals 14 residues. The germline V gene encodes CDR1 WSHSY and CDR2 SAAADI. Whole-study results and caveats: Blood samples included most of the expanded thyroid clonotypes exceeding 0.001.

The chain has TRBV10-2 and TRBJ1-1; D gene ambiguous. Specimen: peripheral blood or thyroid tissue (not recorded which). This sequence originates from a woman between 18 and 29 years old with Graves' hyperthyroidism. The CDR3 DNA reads TGTGCCAGCAAGGCAGGTCCCGGGGAGACTGAAGCTTTCTTT. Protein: CASKAGPGETEAFF.